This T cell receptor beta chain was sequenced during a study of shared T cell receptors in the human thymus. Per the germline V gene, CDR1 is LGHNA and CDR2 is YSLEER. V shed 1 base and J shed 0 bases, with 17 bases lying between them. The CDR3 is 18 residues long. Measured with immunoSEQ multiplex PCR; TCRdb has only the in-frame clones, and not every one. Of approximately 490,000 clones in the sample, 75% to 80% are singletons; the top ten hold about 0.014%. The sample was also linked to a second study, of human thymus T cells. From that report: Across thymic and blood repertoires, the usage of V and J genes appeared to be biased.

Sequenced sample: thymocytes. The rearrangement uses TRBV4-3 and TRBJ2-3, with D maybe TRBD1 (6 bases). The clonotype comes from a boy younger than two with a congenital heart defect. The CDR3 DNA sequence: TGCGCCAGCAGCCAAGCAGGGGCAAAGGCTCTGAGCACAGATACGCAGTATTTT. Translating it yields CASSQAGAKALSTDTQYF.